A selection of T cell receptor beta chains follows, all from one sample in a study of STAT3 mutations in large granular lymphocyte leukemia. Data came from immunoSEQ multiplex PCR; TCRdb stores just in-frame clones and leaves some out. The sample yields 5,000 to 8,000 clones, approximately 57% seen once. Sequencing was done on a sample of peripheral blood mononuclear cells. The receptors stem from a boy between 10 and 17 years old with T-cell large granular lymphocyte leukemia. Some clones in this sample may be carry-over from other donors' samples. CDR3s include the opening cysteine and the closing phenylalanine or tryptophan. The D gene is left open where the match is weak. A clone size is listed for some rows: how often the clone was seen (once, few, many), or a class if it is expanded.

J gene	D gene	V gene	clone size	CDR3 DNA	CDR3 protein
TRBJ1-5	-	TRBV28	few	TGTGCCAGCAGTTTAACTGGGGGCGCGGGTCAGCCCCAGCATTTT	CASSLTGGAGQPQHF
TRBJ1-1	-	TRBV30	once	TGTGCCTGGAGTTGGCCGGCGAACACTGAAGCTTTCTTT	CAWSWPANTEAFF
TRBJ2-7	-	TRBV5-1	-	TGCGCCAGCAGCTTGGTAACAGGACTCTACGAGCAGTACTTC	CASSLVTGLYEQYF
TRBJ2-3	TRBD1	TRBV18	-	TGTGCCAGCTCACCGTTCGGGACAGTAAGCACAGATACGCAGTATTTT	CASSPFGTVSTDTQYF
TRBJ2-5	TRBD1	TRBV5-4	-	TGTGCCAGCAGCTTTGAAGGGGGCTGGGAGACCCAGTACTTC	CASSFEGGWETQYF
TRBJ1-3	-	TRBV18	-	TGTGCCAGCTCACCAGGGGAAGGAATAGGAAACACCATATATTTT	CASSPGEGIGNTIYF
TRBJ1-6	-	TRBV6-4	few	TGTGCCAGCAGTGATGGGACCAGTTCACCCCTCCACTTT	CASSDGTSSPLHF
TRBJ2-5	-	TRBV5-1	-	TGCGCCAGCAGCTTGGCCTGGTCCAGGGGTTTGGAGACCCAGTACTTC	CASSLAWSRGLETQYF
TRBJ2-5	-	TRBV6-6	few	TGTGCCAGCAGTCCACCTAACCAAGAGACCCAGTACTTC	CASSPPNQETQYF
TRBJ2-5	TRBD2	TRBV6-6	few	TGTGCCAGCAGTTACTCGACTAGCGGAGAGACCCAGTACTTC	CASSYSTSGETQYF
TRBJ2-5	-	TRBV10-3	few	TGTGCCATCAGAAGCCCGGGGGTGGCCCAGTACTTC	CAIRSPGVAQYF
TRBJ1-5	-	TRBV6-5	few	TGTGCCAGCAGTTACAAATACCAGGTCGGGGATCAGCCCCAGCATTTT	CASSYKYQVGDQPQHF
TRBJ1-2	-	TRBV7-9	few	TGTGCCAGCAGCTTATATACTTCCTATGGCTACACCTTC	CASSLYTSYGYTF
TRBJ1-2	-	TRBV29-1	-	TGCAGCGTTGTTGGGGAATTATATGGCTACACCTTC	CSVVGELYGYTF
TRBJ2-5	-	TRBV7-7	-	TGTGCTAGCAGCTCGGGGCGGGGTAGCCAAGAGACCCAGTACTTC	CASSSGRGSQETQYF
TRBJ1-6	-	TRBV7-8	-	TGTGCCAGCAGCTTAGCGCTACGCACGCTGTTCAGCTCCTATAATTCACCCCTCCACTTT	CASSLALRTLFSSYNSPLHF
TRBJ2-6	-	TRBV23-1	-	TGCGGGAGGGACAGAGTCTCTGGGGCCAACGTCCTGACTTTC	CGRDRVSGANVLTF
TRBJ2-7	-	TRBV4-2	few	TGTGCCAGCAGCCGTACGGGACAAAGCTCCTACGAGCAGTACTTC	CASSRTGQSSYEQYF
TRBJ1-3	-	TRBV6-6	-	TGTGCCAGCAGCCCATGGCAGGGTGGAAACACCATATATTTT	CASSPWQGGNTIYF
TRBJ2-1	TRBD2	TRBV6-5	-	TGTGCCAGCTGTAGCGGCGGGAGCGACAATGAGCAGTTCTTC	CASCSGGSDNEQFF
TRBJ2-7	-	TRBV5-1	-	TGCGCCAGCAGCTTGGAAGGGGGACCCTACGAGCAGTACTTC	CASSLEGGPYEQYF
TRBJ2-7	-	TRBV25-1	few	TGTGCCACCTCGGACGGTCCGAGCTCCTACGAGCAGTACTTC	CATSDGPSSYEQYF
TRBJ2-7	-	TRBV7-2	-	TGTGCCAGCAGCTTATTACCGGGACCCTCATACTACGAGCAGTACTTC	CASSLLPGPSYYEQYF
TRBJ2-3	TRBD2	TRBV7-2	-	TGTGCCAGCAGCTTAAAAGCGGGGGGTAGAGATACGCAGTATTTT	CASSLKAGGRDTQYF
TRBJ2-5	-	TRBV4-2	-	TGTGCCAGCAGCCAAGCTGCGGAAGAGACCCAGTACTTC	CASSQAAEETQYF
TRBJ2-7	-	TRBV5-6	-	TGTGCCAGCAGCTTGGGGCACGAGCAGTACTTC	CASSLGHEQYF
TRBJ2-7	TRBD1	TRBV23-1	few	TGCGCCAGCAGTCAGGCCAACAGGGGTGGGTACGAGCAGTACTTC	CASSQANRGGYEQYF